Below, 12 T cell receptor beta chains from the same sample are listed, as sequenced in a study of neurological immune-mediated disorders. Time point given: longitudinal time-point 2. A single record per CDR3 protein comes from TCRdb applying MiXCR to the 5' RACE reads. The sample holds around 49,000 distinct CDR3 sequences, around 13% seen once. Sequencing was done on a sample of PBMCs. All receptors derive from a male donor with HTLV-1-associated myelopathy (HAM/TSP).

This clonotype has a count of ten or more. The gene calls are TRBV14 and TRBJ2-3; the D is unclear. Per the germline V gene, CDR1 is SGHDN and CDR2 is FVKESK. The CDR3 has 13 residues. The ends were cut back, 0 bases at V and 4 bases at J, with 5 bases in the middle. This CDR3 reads CASSQDYPDTQYF. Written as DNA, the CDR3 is TGTGCCAGCAGCCAAGATTACCCAGATACGCAGTATTTT.

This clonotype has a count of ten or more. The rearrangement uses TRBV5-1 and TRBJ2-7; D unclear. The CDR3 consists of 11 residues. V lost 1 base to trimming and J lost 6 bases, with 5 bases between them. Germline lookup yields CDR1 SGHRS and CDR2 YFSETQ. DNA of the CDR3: TGCGCCAGCAGCTTGTTCGGCGAGCAGTACTTC. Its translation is CASSLFGEQYF.

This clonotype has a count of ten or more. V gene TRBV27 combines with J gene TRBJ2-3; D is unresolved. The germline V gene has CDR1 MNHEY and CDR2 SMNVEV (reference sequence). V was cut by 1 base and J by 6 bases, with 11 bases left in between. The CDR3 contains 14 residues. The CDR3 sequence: CASSLFSPIDTQYF. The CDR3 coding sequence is TGTGCCAGCAGTTTATTTTCTCCAATCGATACGCAGTATTTT.

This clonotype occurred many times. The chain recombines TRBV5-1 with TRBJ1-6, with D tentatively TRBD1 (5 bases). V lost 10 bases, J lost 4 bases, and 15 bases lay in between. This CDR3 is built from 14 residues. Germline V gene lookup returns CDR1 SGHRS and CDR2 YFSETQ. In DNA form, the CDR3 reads TGCGCCGGTTCTCTCGGGGGGTATAATTCACCCCTCCACTTT. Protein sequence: CAGSLGGYNSPLHF.

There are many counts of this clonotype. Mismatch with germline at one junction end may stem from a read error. This CDR3 is CASSMGGQGGRETQYF. Here the CDR3 DNA reads TGTGCTAGCAGCATGGGAGGACAGGGGGGTCGAGAGACCCAGTACTTC. This chain connects TRBV7-7 to TRBJ2-5; 10 nucleotides line up with TRBD1. Germline V lookup: CDR1 SSHAT, CDR2 FNYEAQ (reference sequence). This CDR3 has 16 residues.

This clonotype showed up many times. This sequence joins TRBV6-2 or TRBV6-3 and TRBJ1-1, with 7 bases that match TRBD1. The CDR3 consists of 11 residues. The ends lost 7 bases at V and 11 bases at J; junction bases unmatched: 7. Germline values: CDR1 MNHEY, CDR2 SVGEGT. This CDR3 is CASTQTGLAFF. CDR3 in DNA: TGTGCCAGCACCCAGACAGGGCTGGCTTTCTTT.

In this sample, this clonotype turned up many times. The CDR3 sequence: CSARQGFNNEQFF. CDR3 DNA: TGCAGTGCTCGACAGGGGTTCAACAATGAGCAGTTCTTC. This sequence joins TRBV20-1 and TRBJ2-1; 8 bases match TRBD1. This CDR3 comprises 13 residues. Losses at the gene ends were 5 bases for V and 5 bases for J; bases not matched to a gene: 5. CDR1 is DFQATT, CDR2 SNEGSKA, per germline (reference sequence).

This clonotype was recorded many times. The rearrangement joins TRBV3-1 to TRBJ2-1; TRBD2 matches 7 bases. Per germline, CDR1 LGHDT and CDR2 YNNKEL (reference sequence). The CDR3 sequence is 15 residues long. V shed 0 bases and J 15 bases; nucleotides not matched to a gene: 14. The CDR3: CASSQDQFGTTGSFF. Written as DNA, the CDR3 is TGTGCCAGCAGCCAAGATCAATTTGGGACTACCGGATCGTTCTTC.

This chain's CDR3 is CASSQGLEQETQYF. Here the CDR3 DNA reads TGTGCCAGCAGCCAAGGCTTGGAACAAGAGACCCAGTACTTC. V and J are TRBV3-1 and TRBJ2-5; D gene ambiguous. V was trimmed by 1 base and J by 2 bases, leaving 8 bases between them. The CDR3 has 14 residues. Germline V gives CDR1 LGHDT, CDR2 YNNKEL (reference sequence).

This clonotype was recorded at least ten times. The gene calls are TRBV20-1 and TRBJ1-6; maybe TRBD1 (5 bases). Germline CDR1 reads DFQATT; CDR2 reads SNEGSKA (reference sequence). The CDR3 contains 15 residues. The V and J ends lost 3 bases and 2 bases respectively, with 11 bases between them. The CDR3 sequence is CSARGQSPYNSPLHF. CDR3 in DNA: TGCAGTGCTAGGGGGCAAAGCCCCTATAATTCACCCCTCCACTTT.

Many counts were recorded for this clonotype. The CDR3 bases are TGTGCCACCATACGACGACAGGGAACGGGAAACACCATATATTTT. Its translation: CATIRRQGTGNTIYF. V gene TRBV24-1 combines with J gene TRBJ1-3; 7 bases match TRBD1. Germline assignment: CDR1 KGHDR and CDR2 SFDVKD. V lost 8 bases, J lost 4 bases, and 10 bases stayed unmatched. The CDR3 loop spans 15 amino acids.

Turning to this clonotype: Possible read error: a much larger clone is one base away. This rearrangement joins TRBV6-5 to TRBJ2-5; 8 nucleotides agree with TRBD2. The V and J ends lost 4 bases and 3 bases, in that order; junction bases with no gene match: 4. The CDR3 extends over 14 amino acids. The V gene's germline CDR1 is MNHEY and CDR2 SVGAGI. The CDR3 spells CASSSPTSEETQYF. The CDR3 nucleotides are TGTGCCAGCAGTTCCCCGACTAGCGAAGAGACCCAGTACTTC.